This passage covers 21 T cell receptor beta chains from one sample sequenced in a study of T cell responses to AZD1222 COVID-19 vaccine. Assay: immunoSEQ multiplex PCR; the TCRdb copy retains only in-frame clones and omits some. The top ten hold around 5.1% of the sample, which has under 150,000 clones, roughly 91% seen once. Sequencing was performed on peripheral blood, taken on day 0 of AZD1222 vaccination. These TCRs come from an adult in good health.

This chain links TRBV29-1 with TRBJ1-1, with D maybe TRBD1 (5 bases). This CDR3 comprises 13 residues. Germline lookup yields CDR1 SQVTM and CDR2 ANQGSEA. The CDR3 is CGLRESANTEAFF. The CDR3 DNA sequence: TGCGGACTCAGGGAAAGTGCGAACACTGAAGCTTTCTTT.

V gene TRBV19 combines with J gene TRBJ2-1; 8 nucleotides align to TRBD2. V lost 0 bases, J lost 3 bases, and 7 bases stayed unmatched. This CDR3 has 17 amino acids. CDR1 and CDR2 (germline): LNHDA, SQIVND (reference sequence). The CDR3 reads CASSIDWREEDYNEQFF. The CDR3 coding sequence is TGTGCCAGTAGTATAGACTGGCGGGAGGAGGACTACAATGAGCAGTTCTTC.

J is TRBJ1-2 and V is TRBV4-1; D is ambiguous. V was shortened by 2 bases and J by 5 bases, with 12 bases between the two germline ends. Germline values: CDR1 MGHRA, CDR2 YSYEKL. CDR3 size: 14 residues. CDR3 DNA sequence: TGCGCCAGCAGCCAACCGGACGGATTTTATGGCTACACCTTC. Protein sequence: CASSQPDGFYGYTF.

The CDR3 reads CASSEDLGSALHF. The CDR3 nucleotides read TGTGCCAGCAGTGAAGATCTAGGGTCGGCCCTCCACTTT. The chain carries TRBV6-1 and TRBJ1-6; no reliable D call. This CDR3 region has 13 residues. Per germline, CDR1 MNHNS and CDR2 SASEGT. The ends were cut back, 1 base at V and 14 bases at J, with 12 bases in the middle.

The rearrangement links TRBV30 to TRBJ1-1; D may be TRBD1 (6 bases). Looked up from germline, CDR1 is GTSNPN and CDR2 is SVGIG (reference sequence). This CDR3 region has 12 residues. V lost 2 bases and J 6 bases, leaving 10 bases between the germline ends. The CDR3 loop is CAWSPGQSEAFF. Written as DNA, the CDR3 is TGTGCCTGGAGTCCTGGACAGTCTGAAGCTTTCTTT.

A few counts support this clone. The V call is TRBV3-1 (or the pseudogene TRBV3-2), the J call TRBJ1-6, with no clear D. The CDR3 covers 12 residues. Per the germline V gene, CDR1 is LGHDT and CDR2 is YNNKEL (reference sequence). Trimming stripped 1 base from V and 13 bases from J, with 8 bases between. CDR3 protein: CASSQGARPLHF. The CDR3, as DNA: TGTGCCAGCAGCCAAGGGGCCCGTCCCCTCCACTTT.

The chain is built from TRBV19 and TRBJ1-1; weak D call: TRBD1 (5 bases). Germline V lookup: CDR1 LNHDA, CDR2 SQIVND (reference sequence). CDR3 length: 12 amino acids. Trimming took 3 bases from V and 5 from J, leaving 7 bases between them. The CDR3 loop reads CASSIAGTEAFF. CDR3 bases: TGTGCCAGTAGTATCGCAGGGACTGAAGCTTTCTTT.

J is TRBJ1-1 and V is TRBV5-4; 7 nucleotides match TRBD1. Per the germline V gene, CDR1 is SGHNT and CDR2 is YYREEE (reference sequence). J lost 3 bases, V lost 0 bases, and 2 bases had no gene match. CDR3 length: 14 residues. CDR3 coding DNA: TGTGCCAGCAGCTTGGCCAGGGGGGACACTGAAGCTTTCTTT. Translating gives CASSLARGDTEAFF.

This rearrangement joins TRBV6-5 to TRBJ1-3; D might be TRBD1 (5 bases). V was cut by 2 bases and J by 3 bases, with 11 bases left in between. Germline V CDR1 and CDR2: MNHEY, SVGAGI. This CDR3 is built from 15 residues. The CDR3 reads CASSYQGCCGNTIYF. In DNA form, the CDR3 reads TGTGCCAGCAGTTACCAGGGTTGCTGTGGAAACACCATATATTTT.

This clone was seen just once. The J gene is TRBJ2-5, the V gene TRBV7-2, with 7 nucleotides matching TRBD1. The CDR3 totals 14 residues. Germline loops: CDR1 SGHTA, CDR2 FQGNSA. The V and J ends lost 3 bases and 4 bases, in that order; junction bases with no gene match: 5. The CDR3 DNA sequence: TGTGCCAGCAGCTTGACAGGGCTATCAGAGACCCAGTACTTC. This encodes CASSLTGLSETQYF.

V and J are TRBV6-2 or TRBV6-3 and TRBJ2-7; D is undetermined. Between the trimmed V and J ends, which lost 6 bases and 9 bases, there was a span of 15 bases. The germline gives CDR1 MNHEY, CDR2 SVGEGT. This CDR3 is 12 amino acids long. CDR3 bases: TGTGCCAGCAGCCAGACCCCTCCAGGGCAGTACTTC. Its translation: CASSQTPPGQYF.

This clone was seen once. This chain uses TRBV15 with TRBJ1-5; D is possibly TRBD1 (6 bases). The CDR3 covers 14 residues. Trimming cost V 5 bases and J 7 bases, with 15 bases left between them. CDR1 is LNHNV and CDR2 is YYDKDF in the germline V gene (reference sequence). The chain's CDR3 is CATSAYRVGQPQHF. The DNA for the CDR3 is TGTGCCACCAGCGCTTACAGGGTCGGGCAGCCCCAGCATTTT. Drawing the rest from reference TRBV15 and TRBJ1-5, the complete variable domain is DAMVIQNPRYQVTQFGKPVTLSCSQTLNHNVMYWYQQKSSQAPKLLFHYYDKDFNNEADTPDNFQSRRPNTSFCFLDIRSPGLGDTAMYLCATSAYRVGQPQHFGDGTRLSIL.

V is TRBV7-9 and J is TRBJ2-7; D is possibly TRBD2 (6 bases). This CDR3 has 14 residues. Trimming shortened V by 6 bases and J by 1 base, and 13 bases separated the two germline ends. Germline V gene data show CDR1 as SEHNR and CDR2 as FQNEAQ (reference sequence). CDR3 DNA sequence: TGTGCCAGCAGTCCCCCCAGCGGGTCCTACGAGCAGTACTTC. Its translation is CASSPPSGSYEQYF. The whole variable domain, filled in from reference TRBV7-9 and TRBJ2-7, reads DTGVSQNPRHKITKRGQNVTFRCDPISEHNRLYWYRQTLGQGPEFLTYFQNEAQLEKSRLLSDRFSAERPKGSFSTLEIQRTEQGDSAMYLCASSPPSGSYEQYFGPGTRLTVT.

The chain carries TRBV9 and TRBJ2-3; a weak D match, TRBD2 (6 bases). Germline loops: CDR1 SGDLS, CDR2 YYNGEE. The CDR3 runs 14 residues. Trimming took 3 bases from V and 5 from J, leaving 13 bases between them. The CDR3 coding sequence is TGTGCCAGCAGCGGTGGAGGGAAAAGAGATACGCAGTATTTT. Amino acids: CASSGGGKRDTQYF.

The CDR3 DNA reads TGCGCCAGCAGTGGCGGGAGGGAAGTGTTCTTC. Amino acids: CASSGGREVFF. V gene TRBV5-1 combines with J gene TRBJ2-1, with 9 positions matching TRBD2. Trimming took 5 bases from V and 15 from J; bases not matched to a gene: 6. CDR3 length: 11 residues. The germline gives CDR1 SGHRS, CDR2 YFSETQ.

V usage is TRBV7-9 and J usage is TRBJ2-5; TRBD2 might be the D (5 bases). Germline CDR1 SEHNR, CDR2 FQNEAQ (reference sequence). The CDR3 loop spans 14 amino acids. V lost 1 base, J lost 0 bases, and 6 bases lay in between. The CDR3 loop is CASSLGEYQETQYF. The DNA of the CDR3 is TGTGCCAGCAGCTTAGGGGAGTACCAAGAGACCCAGTACTTC.

V usage is TRBV9 and J usage is TRBJ1-1; D unclear. Trimming cost V 3 bases and J 3 bases, with 9 bases left between them. The CDR3 covers 13 residues. Germline CDR1 SGDLS, CDR2 YYNGEE. For the CDR3, the DNA is TGTGCCAGCAGCGCAACCCGGGACACTGAAGCTTTCTTT. This gives the protein CASSATRDTEAFF. Full variable domain (remainder filled in from reference TRBV9 and TRBJ1-1): DSGVTQTPKHLITATGQRVTLRCSPRSGDLSVYWYQQSLDQGLQFLIQYYNGEERAKGNILERFSAQQFPDLHSELNLSSLELGDSALYFCASSATRDTEAFFGQGTRLTVV.

This rearrangement joins TRBV6-5 to TRBJ2-7; 7 bases are shared with TRBD2. Germline CDR1 and CDR2: MNHEY and SVGAGI. The CDR3 is 16 residues long. The junction had 11 bases not matched to a gene; V was cut back by 4 bases and J by 2 bases. CDR3 region: CASSSPRAGTTYEQYF. Written as DNA, the CDR3 is TGTGCCAGCAGTTCCCCCAGAGCGGGGACCACCTACGAGCAGTACTTC.

The CDR3 protein is CASSEWTGKNYEQYF. CDR3 coding DNA: TGTGCCAGCAGTGAGTGGACAGGAAAAAACTACGAGCAGTACTTC. The chain is built from TRBV6-1 and TRBJ2-7, with 7 positions matching TRBD1. The CDR3 has 15 residues. V lost 3 bases to trimming and J lost 3 bases; unmatched junction nucleotides: 8. CDR1 and CDR2 from the germline V gene are MNHNS and SASEGT.

The gene calls are TRBV7-6 and TRBJ2-7; D call uncertain. Germline loops: CDR1 SGHVS, CDR2 FNYEAQ. The ends were cut back, 2 bases at V and 5 bases at J, with 16 bases in the middle. The CDR3 covers 15 residues. The CDR3 DNA follows: TGTGCCAGCAGCTTAAGGTGGTCACCACCCCACGAGCAGTACTTC. Translation gives CASSLRWSPPHEQYF.

This sequence joins TRBV13 and TRBJ2-7; 7 nucleotides agree with TRBD2. Germline CDR1 is PRHDT and CDR2 is FYEKMQ (reference sequence). Losses at the gene ends were 5 bases for V and 0 bases for J; bases not matched to a gene: 7. CDR3 size: 15 residues. The chain's CDR3 is CASSQYLAASYEQYF. CDR3 coding DNA: TGTGCCAGCAGCCAGTACCTAGCGGCCTCCTACGAGCAGTACTTC. Full variable domain (rest looked up from reference TRBV13 and TRBJ2-7): AAGVIQSPRHLIKEKRETATLKCYPIPRHDTVYWYQQGPGQDPQFLISFYEKMQSDKGSIPDRFSAQQFSDYHSELNMSSLELGDSALYFCASSQYLAASYEQYFGPGTRLTVT.